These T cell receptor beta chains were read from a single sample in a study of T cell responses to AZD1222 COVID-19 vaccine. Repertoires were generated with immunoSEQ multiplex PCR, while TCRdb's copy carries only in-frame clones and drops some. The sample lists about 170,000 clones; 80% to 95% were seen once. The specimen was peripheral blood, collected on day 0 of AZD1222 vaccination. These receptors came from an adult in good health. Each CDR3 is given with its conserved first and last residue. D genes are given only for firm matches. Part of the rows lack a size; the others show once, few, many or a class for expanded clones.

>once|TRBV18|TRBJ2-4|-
CASSPDNIQYF
TGTGCCAGCTCACCTGACAACATTCAGTACTTC
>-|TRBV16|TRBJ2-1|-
CASSRGNEQFF
TGTGCCAGCAGCCGGGGAAATGAGCAGTTCTTC
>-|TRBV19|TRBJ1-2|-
CASTSVYNYGYTF
TGTGCCAGTACATCGGTATATAACTATGGCTACACCTTC
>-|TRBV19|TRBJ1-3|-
CATRRTGGNSGNTIYF
TGTGCCACCCGACGGACGGGGGGAAACTCTGGAAACACCATATATTTT
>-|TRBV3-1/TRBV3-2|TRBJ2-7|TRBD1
CASIPDRDPSYEQYF
TGTGCCAGCATCCCGGACAGGGACCCCTCCTACGAGCAGTACTTC
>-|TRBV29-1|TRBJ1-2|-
CSARTDYGYTF
TGCAGCGCCCGGACAGACTATGGCTACACCTTC
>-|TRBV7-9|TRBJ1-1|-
CASSSNSGTEAFF
TGTGCCAGCAGCTCCAATTCGGGTACTGAAGCTTTCTTT
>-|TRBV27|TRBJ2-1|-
CASSFGGPGYNEQFF
TGTGCCAGCAGTTTTGGAGGGCCTGGGTACAATGAGCAGTTCTTC
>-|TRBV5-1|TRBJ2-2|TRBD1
CASSYDRGNTGELFF
TGCGCCAGCAGCTACGACAGGGGGAACACCGGGGAGCTGTTTTTT
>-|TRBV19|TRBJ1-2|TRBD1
CASRRGLSNYGYTF
TGTGCCAGTAGGAGGGGGCTATCTAACTATGGCTACACCTTC
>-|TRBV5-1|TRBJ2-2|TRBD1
CASSPWTGRNGELFF
TGCGCCAGCAGCCCCTGGACAGGGAGGAACGGGGAGCTGTTTTTT
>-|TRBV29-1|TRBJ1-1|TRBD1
CSANGQGNTEAFF
TGCAGCGCCAACGGACAGGGAAACACTGAAGCTTTCTTT
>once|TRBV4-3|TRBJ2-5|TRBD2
CASSQVYRTSGGETQYF
TGCGCCAGCAGCCAAGTTTACCGGACTAGCGGGGGAGAGACCCAGTACTTC
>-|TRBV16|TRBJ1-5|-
CASSQGGTSNQPQHF
TGTGCCAGCAGCCAGGGAGGAACTAGCAATCAGCCCCAGCATTTT
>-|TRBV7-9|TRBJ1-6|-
CASSLDSNSPLHF
TGTGCCAGCAGCTTAGACAGTAATTCACCCCTCCACTTT
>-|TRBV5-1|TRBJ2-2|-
CASSPAWTPQPGELFF
TGCGCCAGCAGCCCGGCGTGGACCCCTCAACCCGGGGAGCTGTTTTTT
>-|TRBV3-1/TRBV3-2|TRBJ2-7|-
CASSEGGSYEQYF
TGTGCCAGCAGCGAAGGGGGGTCCTACGAGCAGTACTTC
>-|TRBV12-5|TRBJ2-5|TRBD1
CASGERGQATSTQYF
TGTGCTAGTGGTGAGAGGGGACAGGCTACATCGACCCAGTACTTC
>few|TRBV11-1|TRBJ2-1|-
CASSLVPPPSLNEQFF
TGTGCCAGCAGCTTAGTCCCTCCGCCTAGCCTCAATGAGCAGTTCTTC
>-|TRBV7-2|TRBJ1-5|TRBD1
CASSLRGGDRNQPQHF
TGTGCCAGCAGCTTACGAGGCGGGGACAGAAATCAGCCCCAGCATTTT
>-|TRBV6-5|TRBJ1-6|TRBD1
CASSYSGTANSPLHF
TGTGCCAGCAGTTACTCTGGGACAGCAAATTCACCCCTCCACTTT
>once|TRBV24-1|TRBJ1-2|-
CATSARGYNYGYTF
TGTGCCACCAGTGCTAGGGGCTATAACTATGGCTACACCTTC
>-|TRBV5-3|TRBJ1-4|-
CARSLGGRWGLFF
TGTGCCAGAAGCCTCGGGGGCCGTTGGGGACTGTTTTTT
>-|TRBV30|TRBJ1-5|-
CAWSHGRGGQPQHF
TGTGCCTGGAGTCATGGAAGGGGAGGACAGCCCCAGCATTTT
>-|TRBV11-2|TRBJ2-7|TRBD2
CASSAGLAYEQYF
TGTGCCAGCAGCGCGGGACTAGCCTACGAGCAGTACTTC
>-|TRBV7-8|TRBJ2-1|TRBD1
CASSSWTGGNNEQFF
TGTGCCAGCAGCTCCTGGACAGGGGGTAACAATGAGCAGTTCTTC